This is a list of T cell receptor beta chains from one sample in a study of CD8+ T cells in alopecia areata. Clones were read by immunoSEQ multiplex PCR, and TCRdb kept only the in-frame ones, dropping some. The repertoire holds 7,000 to 9,000 clones, 60% to 80% seen once, with more than 13% in the top ten. Sample: skin, taken at week 0. The receptors were gathered from a human donor with alopecia areata. The CDR3 runs from the conserved cysteine through the conserved F or W. Fields, in order: V gene, CDR3 protein.

v_call: TRBV4-1
cdr3_aa: CASSPGGWDTEAFF

v_call: TRBV10-3
cdr3_aa: CAISRGVSETQYF

v_call: TRBV9
cdr3_aa: CASSVGTATNEKLFF

v_call: TRBV7-2
cdr3_aa: CASSFSRGGANTGELFF

v_call: TRBV7-3
cdr3_aa: CASSLDRWNEQFF

v_call: TRBV2
cdr3_aa: CASSEVGGPAYGYTF

v_call: TRBV18
cdr3_aa: CASSAGTSNEQFF

v_call: TRBV6-1
cdr3_aa: CASSEAGGRGYTF

v_call: TRBV6-1
cdr3_aa: CASRGEVSSYEQYF

v_call: TRBV12-5
cdr3_aa: CASGLTGTALTKQYF

v_call: TRBV5-5
cdr3_aa: CASSLNTGEVDYTF

v_call: TRBV11-2
cdr3_aa: CASSSTRQSYNEQFF

v_call: TRBV6-1
cdr3_aa: CASGQSMNTEAFF

v_call: TRBV11-2
cdr3_aa: CASSLDRGRGHEQYF

v_call: TRBV7-9
cdr3_aa: CASSLGGSWDEQYF

v_call: TRBV7-9
cdr3_aa: CASSSRTGYDNEKLFF